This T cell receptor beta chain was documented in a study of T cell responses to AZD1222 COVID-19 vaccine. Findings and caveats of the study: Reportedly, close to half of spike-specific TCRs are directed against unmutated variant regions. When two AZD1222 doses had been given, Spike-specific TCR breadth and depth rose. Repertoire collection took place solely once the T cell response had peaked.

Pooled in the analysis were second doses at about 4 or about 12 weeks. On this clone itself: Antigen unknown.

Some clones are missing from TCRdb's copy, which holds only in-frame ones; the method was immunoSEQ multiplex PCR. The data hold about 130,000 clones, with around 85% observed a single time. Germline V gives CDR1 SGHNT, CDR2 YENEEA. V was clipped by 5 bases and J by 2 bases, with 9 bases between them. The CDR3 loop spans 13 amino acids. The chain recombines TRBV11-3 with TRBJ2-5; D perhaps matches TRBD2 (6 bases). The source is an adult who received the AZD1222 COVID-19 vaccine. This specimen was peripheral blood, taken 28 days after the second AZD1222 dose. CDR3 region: CASSPGTQETQYF. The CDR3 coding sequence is TGTGCCAGCAGCCCCGGGACTCAAGAGACCCAGTACTTC. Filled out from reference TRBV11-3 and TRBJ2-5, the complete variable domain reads EAGVVQSPRYKIIEKKQPVAFWCNPISGHNTLYWYLQNLGQGPELLIRYENEEAVDDSQLPKDRFSAERLKGVDSTLKIQPAELGDSAVYLCASSPGTQETQYFGPGTRLLVL.